The clone carrying this TCR beta chain appeared once. The antigen remains unidentified. J lost 11 bases, V lost 5 bases, and 7 bases had no gene match. The CDR3 runs to 12 residues. The germline gives CDR1 MDHEN, CDR2 SYDVKM. Then a second PCR, running roughly 7 to 12 cycles, was carried out with a sample-barcoded 5' primer and a J-beta primer mix. TCRdb analysed the 5' RACE reads with MiXCR anew, one entry per CDR3 protein. Of hundreds of thousands of distinct CDR3 sequences in the sample, about 54% are singletons; the top ten hold approximately 40%. This entry belongs to a study of blood T cells in healthy people across ages. Study-level results: Significant beta diversity loss was already apparent by age roughly 38, declining roughly linearly.

The clonotype was recovered from a man in his 60s in good health. The chain employs TRBV28 and TRBJ2-5, with 8 positions matching TRBD1. Sequencing input: blood. The CDR3 reads CASSPQGEEQYF. The CDR3 bases are TGTGCCAGCAGTCCACAGGGGGAGGAGCAGTACTTC.